The present T cell receptor beta chain was sequenced within a study of cytomegalovirus exposure and HLA in healthy donors. About the research overall: Within the Caucasian-associated ancestry cluster were around 81% of the roughly 400 genotyped donors. The study, taken as a whole, reports: When presence/absence was analysed, sequencing depth was taken to be roughly uniform across donors.

Worth noting for this clone: What it binds is unknown. One end of the junction does not line up with germline, which may come from a read error.

This CDR3 is built from 16 residues. CDR1 and CDR2 from the germline V gene are MNHEY and SVGAGI. The study ran its PCR with 60 Vbeta and 13 Jbeta primers. Libraries were prepared by immunoSEQ multiplex PCR; TCRdb keeps only in-frame clonotypes and omits some of them. The sample consists of approximately 170,000 clones, about four fifths of them appearing once. The receptor's source is a male donor in good health and CMV-seronegative. The specimen was PBMCs. J is TRBJ1-2 and V is TRBV6-5; the match to TRBD1 covers 11 bases. CDR3 in amino acids: CASSYGGQGASYGYPF. The CDR3 region has the DNA TGTGCCAGCAGTTACGGAGGACAGGGGGCATCATATGGCTACCCCTTC.